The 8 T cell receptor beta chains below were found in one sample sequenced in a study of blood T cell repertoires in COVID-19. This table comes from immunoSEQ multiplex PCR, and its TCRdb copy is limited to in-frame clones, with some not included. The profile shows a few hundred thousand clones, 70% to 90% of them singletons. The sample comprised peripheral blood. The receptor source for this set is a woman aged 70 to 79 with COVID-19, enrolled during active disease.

The CDR3: CASKGGRASTGELFF. Written as DNA, the CDR3 is TGTGCCAGCAAGGGCGGGAGGGCATCTACCGGGGAGCTGTTTTTT. The J gene is TRBJ2-2, the V gene TRBV2, with TRBD2 identical over 9 bases. V was pared by 7 bases and J by 5 bases, with 8 bases of the junction left unmatched. CDR3 length: 15 residues. Per germline, CDR1 SNHLY and CDR2 FYNNEI.

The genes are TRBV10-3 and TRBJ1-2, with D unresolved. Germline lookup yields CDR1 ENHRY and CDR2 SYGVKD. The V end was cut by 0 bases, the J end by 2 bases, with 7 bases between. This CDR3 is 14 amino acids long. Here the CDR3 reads CAISESRQNYGYTF. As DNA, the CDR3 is TGTGCCATCAGTGAGTCGCGGCAGAACTATGGCTACACCTTC.

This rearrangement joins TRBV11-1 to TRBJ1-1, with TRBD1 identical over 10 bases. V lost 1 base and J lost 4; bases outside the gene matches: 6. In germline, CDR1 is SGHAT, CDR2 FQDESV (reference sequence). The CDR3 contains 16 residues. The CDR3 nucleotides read TGTGCCAGCAGCTTAGGAGGGGACAGGGGAGGCACTGAAGCTTTCTTT. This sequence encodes CASSLGGDRGGTEAFF.

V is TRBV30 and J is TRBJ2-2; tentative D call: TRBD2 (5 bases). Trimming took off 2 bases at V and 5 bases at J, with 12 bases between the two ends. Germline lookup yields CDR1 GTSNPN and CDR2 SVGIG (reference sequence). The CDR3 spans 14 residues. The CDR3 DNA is TGTGCCTGGAGTCTACGGACTGAAACCGGGGAGCTGTTTTTT. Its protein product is CAWSLRTETGELFF.

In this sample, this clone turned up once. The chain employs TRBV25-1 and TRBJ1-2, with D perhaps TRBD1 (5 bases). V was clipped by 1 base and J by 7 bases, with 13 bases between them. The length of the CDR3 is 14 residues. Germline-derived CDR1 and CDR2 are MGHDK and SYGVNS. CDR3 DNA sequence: TGTGCCAGCAGTGAATGGGAAGGGGCGCGTGGCTACACCTTC. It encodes CASSEWEGARGYTF.

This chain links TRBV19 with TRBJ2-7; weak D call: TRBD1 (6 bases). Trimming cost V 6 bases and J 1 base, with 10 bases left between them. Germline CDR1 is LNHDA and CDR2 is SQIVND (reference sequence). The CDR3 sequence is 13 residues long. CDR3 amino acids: CASSQDRSYEQYF. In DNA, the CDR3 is TGTGCCAGTAGCCAAGACAGGTCCTACGAGCAGTACTTC.

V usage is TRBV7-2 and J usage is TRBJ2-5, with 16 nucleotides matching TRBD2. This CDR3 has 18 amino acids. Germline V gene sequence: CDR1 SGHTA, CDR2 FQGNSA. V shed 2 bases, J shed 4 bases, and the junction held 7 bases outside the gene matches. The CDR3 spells CASSLKAGTSGRAETQYF. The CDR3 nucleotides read TGTGCCAGCAGCTTAAAAGCCGGGACTAGCGGGAGGGCAGAGACCCAGTACTTC.

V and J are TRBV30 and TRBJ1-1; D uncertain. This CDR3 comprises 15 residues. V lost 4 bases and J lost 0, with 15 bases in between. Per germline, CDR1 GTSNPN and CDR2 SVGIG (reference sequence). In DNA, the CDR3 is TGTGCCTGGATCTATCAGCCGGGGATGAACACTGAAGCTTTCTTT. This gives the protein CAWIYQPGMNTEAFF.